Below, 20 T cell receptor beta chains from the same sample are listed, as sequenced in a study of cytomegalovirus exposure and HLA in healthy donors. The primer mix had 60 Vbeta and 13 Jbeta primers. Data came from immunoSEQ multiplex PCR; TCRdb stores just in-frame clones and leaves some out. The sample spans 130,000 to 150,000 clones; the ten largest clones claim roughly 3%. The sequencing input was PBMCs. These receptors all come from a middle-aged man in good health and CMV-seronegative.

This chain joins TRBV5-1 and TRBJ2-3; tentatively, D is TRBD2 (5 bases). This CDR3 has 16 residues. The V gene's germline CDR1 is SGHRS and CDR2 YFSETQ. Trimming took off 0 bases at V and 1 base at J, with 12 bases between the two ends. The CDR3 DNA sequence: TGCGCCAGCAGCTTGGCCTCGGGAATTCGCACAGATACGCAGTATTTT. Its translation: CASSLASGIRTDTQYF. The whole variable domain, remainder taken from reference TRBV5-1 and TRBJ2-3, is KAGVTQTPRYLIKTRGQQVTLSCSPISGHRSVSWYQQTPGQGLQFLFEYFSETQRNKGNFPGRFSGRQFSNSRSEMNVSTLELGDSALYLCASSLASGIRTDTQYFGPGTRLTVL.

The chain is built from TRBV6-1 and TRBJ2-7; D is unclear. V lost 4 bases to trimming and J lost 5 bases, with 6 bases between them. The germline gives CDR1 MNHNS, CDR2 SASEGT. The CDR3 totals 11 residues. CDR3 protein: CASSARDEQYF. Written as DNA, the CDR3 is TGTGCCAGCAGTGCCCGGGACGAGCAGTACTTC.

Of note for this clone: This sample also contains other DNA sequences that code for the same CDR3. V gene TRBV7-8 combines with J gene TRBJ1-6; 7 nucleotides match TRBD1. V gave up 5 bases and J gave up 3 bases; unmatched junction bases: 7. Germline values: CDR1 SGHVS, CDR2 FQNEAQ. The length of the CDR3 is 16 residues. This CDR3 is CASSPRGQDYNSPLHF. CDR3 coding DNA: TGTGCCAGCAGCCCCCGAGGACAGGACTATAATTCACCCCTCCACTTT. Full variable domain (outside the CDR3, taken from reference TRBV7-8 and TRBJ1-6): GAGVSQSPRYKVAKRGQDVALRCDPISGHVSLFWYQQALGQGPEFLTYFQNEAQLDKSGLPSDRFFAERPEGSVSTLKIQRTQQEDSAVYLCASSPRGQDYNSPLHFGNGTRLTVT.

V gene TRBV15 combines with J gene TRBJ2-3, with D possibly matching TRBD1 (6 bases). The V gene lost 8 bases and the J gene lost 4 bases, with 16 bases spanning the gap. In germline, CDR1 is LNHNV, CDR2 YYDKDF (reference sequence). There are 14 residues in the CDR3. CDR3 in amino acids: CATQGHLGADTQYF. In DNA form, the CDR3 reads TGTGCCACCCAGGGACACCTGGGGGCAGATACGCAGTATTTT.

The CDR3 is CASSLPGGDTEAFF. The CDR3 DNA sequence: TGTGCCAGCAGCTTACCGGGTGGAGACACTGAAGCTTTCTTT. This chain joins TRBV7-9 and TRBJ1-1; D is uncertain. Per the germline V gene, CDR1 is SEHNR and CDR2 is FQNEAQ (reference sequence). This CDR3 region has 14 residues. The V end was cut by 2 bases, the J end by 3 bases, with 10 bases between.

The chain recombines TRBV5-1 with TRBJ1-2; D is possibly TRBD1 (6 bases). CDR1 and CDR2 (germline): SGHRS, YFSETQ. V lost 5 bases to trimming and J lost 8 bases, with 13 bases between them. The CDR3 extends over 12 amino acids. The CDR3 DNA sequence: TGCGCCAGCAGACCCAACAGGGACGGCTACACCTTC. Translating it yields CASRPNRDGYTF.

The genes are TRBV5-6 and TRBJ1-2, with 9 nucleotides matching TRBD1. CDR3 length: 15 amino acids. Germline trimming cut 4 bases from V and 5 bases from J; bases unmatched to any gene: 9. Germline values: CDR1 SGHDT, CDR2 YYEEEE. The CDR3 is CASSTEQGARYGYTF. The CDR3 DNA reads as TGTGCCAGCAGCACCGAACAGGGGGCTCGGTATGGCTACACCTTC.

The gene calls are TRBV7-2 and TRBJ2-2; a weak D match, TRBD2 (6 bases). The V and J ends lost 6 bases and 6 bases respectively, with 17 bases between them. Germline CDR1 reads SGHTA; CDR2 reads FQGNSA. This CDR3 spans 15 amino acids. The CDR3 loop reads CASSDTGGLAGELFF. The CDR3 nucleotides are TGTGCCAGCAGTGATACCGGGGGTTTGGCCGGGGAGCTGTTTTTT.

The chain is built from TRBV19 and TRBJ1-1; maybe TRBD1 (6 bases). There are 13 residues in the CDR3. V lost 1 base, J lost 4 bases, and 7 bases lay in between. Germline CDR1 reads LNHDA; CDR2 reads SQIVND (reference sequence). The CDR3 protein is CASSIATGTEAFF. In nucleotides, the CDR3 is TGTGCCAGTAGTATAGCGACAGGCACTGAAGCTTTCTTT.

This chain uses TRBV27 with TRBJ2-7, with 7 bases aligning to TRBD1. V lost 6 bases, J lost 1 base, and 3 bases stayed unmatched. Looked up from germline, CDR1 is MNHEY and CDR2 is SMNVEV (reference sequence). The CDR3 consists of 13 residues. CDR3 loop: CASRRTGSYEQYF. The CDR3 DNA reads as TGTGCCAGCAGGCGGACAGGTTCCTACGAGCAGTACTTC.

J is TRBJ2-5 and V is TRBV5-1; 15 bases align to TRBD2. Unmatched junction bases numbered 8, after V lost 3 bases and J lost 5 bases. The germline V gene has CDR1 SGHRS and CDR2 YFSETQ. The CDR3 spans 17 residues. In DNA, the CDR3 is TGCGCCAGCAGCTCGGGACTAGCGGGGGGCATATTGGAGACCCAGTACTTC. Translation: CASSSGLAGGILETQYF.

The V gene is TRBV5-5, the J gene TRBJ1-4; 7 nucleotides align to TRBD1. Germline CDR1 and CDR2: SGHKS and YYEKEE (reference sequence). Trimming at V came to 0 bases and at J to 3 bases, leaving 14 bases not matched to a gene. The CDR3 has 19 amino acids. The CDR3 protein is CASSLGKQGQIFPNEKLFF. The CDR3 DNA follows: TGTGCCAGCAGCTTGGGAAAACAGGGGCAGATATTCCCTAATGAAAAACTGTTTTTT.

The genes are TRBV6-5 and TRBJ1-1; D may be TRBD1 (5 bases). The CDR3 length is 13 residues. V dropped 5 bases and J dropped 1 base, with 8 bases sitting between them. Germline V lookup: CDR1 MNHEY, CDR2 SVGAGI. The CDR3 region has the DNA TGTGCCAGCAGTCGACAGAGGAACACTGAAGCTTTCTTT. Its protein is CASSRQRNTEAFF.

The rearrangement uses TRBV4-1 and TRBJ1-2, with 9 bases fitting TRBD1. Trimming at V came to 1 base and at J to 7 bases, leaving 7 bases not matched to a gene. The CDR3 covers 15 residues. Germline V lookup: CDR1 MGHRA, CDR2 YSYEKL. The CDR3 protein is CASSQVQQGASGYTF. The CDR3 nucleotides read TGCGCCAGCAGCCAAGTCCAACAGGGGGCGTCTGGCTACACCTTC.

The chain combines TRBV7-6 with TRBJ1-3; 10 bases match TRBD1. This CDR3 is built from 16 residues. The junction had 8 bases not matched to a gene; V was cut back by 5 bases and J by 4 bases. CDR1 SGHVS and CDR2 FNYEAQ come from the germline V gene. The CDR3 DNA is TGTGCCAGCAGCCCCCTGACAGGGGGCGCAGGAAACACCATATATTTT. Its translation is CASSPLTGGAGNTIYF.

The chain combines TRBV10-2 with TRBJ1-3; D is perhaps TRBD1 (5 bases). The CDR3 consists of 15 residues. Germline assignment: CDR1 WSHSY and CDR2 SAAADI. Between the trimmed V and J ends, which lost 2 bases and 0 bases, there was a span of 8 bases. For the CDR3, the DNA is TGCGCCAGCAGTGAGAAGGGGCCCTCTGGAAACACCATATATTTT. Translated: CASSEKGPSGNTIYF.

The rearrangement joins TRBV15 to TRBJ1-4; D call uncertain. V was trimmed by 1 base and J by 4 bases, leaving 13 bases between them. Looked up from germline, CDR1 is LNHNV and CDR2 is YYDKDF (reference sequence). The CDR3 runs to 16 residues. CDR3 region: CATSRGQWEGNEKLFF. The CDR3 DNA reads TGTGCCACCAGCAGAGGACAATGGGAGGGTAATGAAAAACTGTTTTTT.

The gene calls are TRBV10-3 and TRBJ1-5, with 8 bases matching TRBD1. Per germline, CDR1 ENHRY and CDR2 SYGVKD. The length of the CDR3 is 15 residues. V lost 2 bases, J lost 4 bases, and 4 bases stayed unmatched. CDR3: CAISEGQGFNQPQHF. CDR3 nucleotides: TGTGCCATCAGTGAGGGACAGGGTTTTAATCAGCCCCAGCATTTT.

The rearrangement uses TRBV11-2 and TRBJ1-3; D is ambiguous. The CDR3 length is 14 residues. The germline V and J ends were trimmed by 6 bases and 7 bases, with 16 bases remaining between them. Germline V lookup: CDR1 SGHAT, CDR2 FQNNGV. CDR3 bases: TGTGCCAGCAGAACCTCTAGCGGTTCCAACACCATATATTTT. Residues: CASRTSSGSNTIYF. The entire variable domain, with the rest obtained from reference TRBV11-2 and TRBJ1-3, is as follows: EAGVAQSPRYKIIEKRQSVAFWCNPISGHATLYWYQQILGQGPKLLIQFQNNGVVDDSQLPKDRFSAERLKGVDSTLKIQPAKLEDSAVYLCASRTSSGSNTIYFGEGSWLTVV.

The chain combines TRBV2 with TRBJ1-5, with D possibly matching TRBD1 (6 bases). V was trimmed by 0 bases and J by 4 bases, leaving 16 bases between them. Looked up from germline, CDR1 is SNHLY and CDR2 is FYNNEI. This CDR3 spans 17 amino acids. DNA of the CDR3: TGTGCCAGCAGTGAAGCCCCGACAGGAGCCGCGAATCAGCCCCAGCATTTT. Protein product: CASSEAPTGAANQPQHF.